The 29 T cell receptor beta chains below were found in one sample sequenced in a study of T cells expressing NK-cell markers. TCRdb derives one entry per CDR3 protein from the 5' RACE reads, leaving out DNA. Its listing shows 550,000 to 600,000 distinct CDR3 sequences. Sequencing was performed on blood T cells: a sorted CD56 or NKG2C T cell subset, CD4+ or CD8+ T cells, or bulk PBMC T cells (not recorded which). Source of these receptors: a young man in good health.

This chain joins TRBV7-2 and TRBJ2-2. There are 13 residues in the CDR3. Per the germline V gene, CDR1 is SGHTA and CDR2 is FQGNSA. The CDR3: CASSLAWKGELFF.

This chain connects TRBV6-2 or TRBV6-3 to TRBJ2-6; TCRdb calls TRBD1, which cannot be checked without DNA. The germline V gene encodes CDR1 MNHEY and CDR2 SVGEGT. This CDR3 region has 20 residues. The CDR3 sequence is CASSYSIPGQGKIGANVLTF.

V and J are TRBV10-3 and TRBJ2-6; TCRdb's D call of TRBD2 is untestable without DNA. The CDR3 consists of 16 residues. Germline loops: CDR1 ENHRY, CDR2 SYGVKD. The CDR3 sequence is CAISPGLISGANVLTF.

The chain couples TRBV7-9 to TRBJ1-1; TCRdb indicates TRBD1, and absent DNA this call remains unverified. The CDR3 totals 12 residues. Germline V gene data show CDR1 as SEHNR and CDR2 as FQNEAQ (reference sequence). CDR3 sequence reads: CASRPDSAYAFF.

This rearrangement joins TRBV7-9 to TRBJ2-1; as DNA is missing, the TRBD1 call by TCRdb cannot be tested. The CDR3 has 16 residues. CDR1 SEHNR and CDR2 FQNEAQ come from the germline V gene (reference sequence). CDR3 region: CASSLGQGSGYNEQFF.

The chain uses TRBV29-1 and TRBJ2-1; TCRdb's D gene call, TRBD2, goes unchecked for lack of DNA. The CDR3 loop spans 13 amino acids. Germline CDR1 and CDR2: SQVTM and ANQGSEA. CDR3 region: CSVAASGSYEQFF.

This chain connects TRBV30 to TRBJ2-6; TCRdb proposes TRBD1, but this gene call is untestable without DNA. The length of the CDR3 is 14 residues. In germline, CDR1 is GTSNPN, CDR2 SVGIG (reference sequence). Here the CDR3 reads CAWRSGSGANVLTF. Full variable domain (rest looked up from reference TRBV30 and TRBJ2-6): SQTIHQWPATLVQPVGSPLSLECTVEGTSNPNLYWYRQAAGRGLQLLFYSVGIGQISSEVPQNLSASRPQDRQFILSSKKLLLSDSGFYLCAWRSGSGANVLTFGAGSRLTVL.

The chain links TRBV20-1 to TRBJ1-1; TCRdb's assignment of TRBD1 cannot be checked, as there is no DNA. The germline gives CDR1 DFQATT, CDR2 SNEGSKA (reference sequence). The CDR3 is 12 residues long. The CDR3 sequence is CSAPPRADEAFF.

The chain uses TRBV29-1 and TRBJ2-1; there is no DNA to check the TCRdb D call of TRBD2. Germline CDR1 reads SQVTM; CDR2 reads ANQGSEA. The CDR3 is 14 residues long. CDR3 region: CSATSGTLYNEQFF.

The chain joins TRBV29-1 to TRBJ1-2; the TRBD1 assignment by TCRdb is unverifiable without DNA. The CDR3 has 14 residues. CDR1 is SQVTM and CDR2 is ANQGSEA in the germline V gene. This chain's CDR3 is CSVPETRTVDGYTF.

The chain is built from TRBV20-1 and TRBJ2-7; there is no DNA to check the TCRdb D call of TRBD2. This CDR3 spans 17 amino acids. CDR1 is DFQATT, CDR2 SNEGSKA, per germline (reference sequence). CDR3 residues: CSANGLADNGITYEQYF.

The rearrangement joins TRBV5-1 to TRBJ2-1; TCRdb lists TRBD1, though no DNA is available to test this call. The CDR3 is 13 amino acids. The germline gives CDR1 SGHRS, CDR2 YFSETQ. CDR3 amino acids: CASSLRGGGEQFF.

This rearrangement joins TRBV5-1 to TRBJ2-1; as DNA is missing, the TRBD1 call by TCRdb cannot be tested. Germline V gene sequence: CDR1 SGHRS, CDR2 YFSETQ. This CDR3 has 15 amino acids. CDR3 amino acids: CASSSGFGTYNEQFF.

The chain recombines TRBV5-1 with TRBJ2-5; TCRdb proposes TRBD2, but this gene call is untestable without DNA. The germline CDR1 and CDR2 sequences are SGHRS and YFSETQ. The CDR3 runs to 15 residues. The CDR3 reads CASSGTAGGQETQYF.

CDR3 sequence reads: CASSRGWRTTYEQYF. The chain is built from TRBV28 and TRBJ2-7; lacking DNA, the TRBD2 call made by TCRdb goes unchecked. The CDR3 contains 15 residues. CDR1 is MDHEN, CDR2 SYDVKM, per germline.

This chain connects TRBV19 to TRBJ1-2; TCRdb's D gene call, TRBD1, goes unchecked for lack of DNA. CDR1 is LNHDA, CDR2 SQIVND, per germline (reference sequence). The CDR3 sequence is 12 residues long. The CDR3 is CASTSGTGGYTF.

The chain has TRBV19 and TRBJ2-2. The CDR3 is 11 residues long. Germline values: CDR1 LNHDA, CDR2 SQIVND (reference sequence). This CDR3 is CASNFVGELFF.

The chain combines TRBV11-1 with TRBJ2-1; lacking DNA, the TRBD2 call made by TCRdb goes unchecked. This CDR3 is built from 18 residues. Germline assignment: CDR1 SGHAT and CDR2 FQDESV (reference sequence). The CDR3 region is CASSLREGTTSAGNEQFF.

This chain uses TRBV12-5 with TRBJ2-3; TCRdb's D call, TRBD2, is unchecked because there is no DNA. The CDR3 is 14 residues long. The germline V gene has CDR1 LGHNT and CDR2 FRNRAP. The CDR3 protein is CASLRGGSTDTQYF.

V is TRBV15 and J is TRBJ2-1. The CDR3 length is 14 residues. Germline CDR1 LNHNV, CDR2 YYDKDF (reference sequence). The CDR3 region is CATAAGRTYNEQFF. Combining the CDR3 with reference TRBV15 and TRBJ2-1 gives the whole variable domain DAMVIQNPRYQVTQFGKPVTLSCSQTLNHNVMYWYQQKSSQAPKLLFHYYDKDFNNEADTPDNFQSRRPNTSFCFLDIRSPGLGDTAMYLCATAAGRTYNEQFFGPGTRLTVL.

The V call is TRBV5-1, the J call TRBJ2-1; the D gene TCRdb calls, TRBD1, cannot be checked with no DNA. Germline V gene sequence: CDR1 SGHRS, CDR2 YFSETQ. The CDR3 extends over 15 amino acids. CDR3 loop: CASSFSVQGRNEQFF.

V usage is TRBV5-6 and J usage is TRBJ1-3; TCRdb calls TRBD1, which cannot be checked without DNA. This CDR3 spans 16 amino acids. Germline CDR1 is SGHDT and CDR2 is YYEEEE. This CDR3 is CASSPRRGRSGNTIYF.

The rearrangement joins TRBV20-1 to TRBJ1-5. Germline CDR1 reads DFQATT; CDR2 reads SNEGSKA (reference sequence). This CDR3 has 16 residues. Here the CDR3 reads CSARDRGRTRGQPQHF.

V is TRBV12-3 or TRBV12-4 and J is TRBJ2-7; TCRdb designates TRBD2, a call that cannot be tested without DNA. This CDR3 has 12 residues. The CDR3 here is CASSLSEGEQYF.

The chain employs TRBV29-1 and TRBJ2-5; with no DNA, the TCRdb D assignment of TRBD2 cannot be verified. CDR1 is SQVTM, CDR2 ANQGSEA, per germline. The CDR3 spans 12 residues. CDR3 in amino acids: CSVWTSGETQYF.

The chain has TRBV11-3 and TRBJ2-1. The CDR3 has 14 residues. Per germline, CDR1 SGHNT and CDR2 YENEEA. Here the CDR3 reads CASSPNPDTNEQFF.

CDR3 in amino acids: CSARDRGRNPYEQYF. This chain links TRBV20-1 with TRBJ2-7; lacking DNA, the TRBD2 call made by TCRdb goes unchecked. The CDR3 spans 15 residues. The germline V gene has CDR1 DFQATT and CDR2 SNEGSKA (reference sequence).

This chain links TRBV4-2 with TRBJ2-5; TCRdb outputs TRBD2, but without DNA this stays unchecked. The CDR3 has 14 amino acids. Germline V gene data show CDR1 as LGHNA and CDR2 as YNFKEQ. CDR3 in amino acids: CASSPEAGVGTQYF.

The chain couples TRBV11-2 to TRBJ2-1; the TCRdb call, TRBD1, lacks DNA for checking. Germline V gene lookup returns CDR1 SGHAT and CDR2 FQNNGV. The CDR3 is 12 amino acids. The CDR3 spells CASSPQGVEQFF.